Below, one TCR beta chain is given with its context. These data belong to a study of blood T cell repertoires in COVID-19. Study at large: Whether acute or convalescent, the COVID-19 samples came from the United States, Italy and Spain. Sources were T cells, B-cell-depleted T cells, or PBMCs; the material itself was cDNA or gDNA.

As originally analysed: Scientists estimated how many nucleated cells there were by amplifying reference gene primers. TCRdb keeps only in-frame clones here, not all; method: immunoSEQ multiplex PCR. The D gene and trimming were derived from the DNA, and the V and J assignments and clone size from that table. This table holds 300,000 or so clones, about nine tenths found once. Germline V gene lookup returns CDR1 MNHEY and CDR2 SMNVEV (reference sequence). The CDR3 is 13 residues long. Trimming took 5 bases from V and 7 from J; bases not matched to a gene: 7. This rearrangement joins TRBV27 to TRBJ1-2; 7 nucleotides match TRBD1. The specimen sequenced was peripheral blood. The sequence was obtained from a woman between 25 and 40 years old who had recovered from COVID-19. CDR3 sequence (DNA): TGTGCCAGCAGTCCTCAGGGGGTAATTGGCTACACCTTC. It yields the protein CASSPQGVIGYTF.